This T cell receptor (beta chain) was recorded in a study of breast tumors, draining lymph nodes, adjacent tissues. This clonotype has ten or more counts. Its antigen is still unknown. Breast cancer patients provided tissue from their axillary draining lymph nodes. One entry per CDR3 protein results from TCRdb running MiXCR on the multiplex PCR reads. Of over 200,000 distinct CDR3 sequences in the sample, approximately 36% were seen once. The germline CDR1 and CDR2 sequences are SGHTA and FQGNSA. CDR3 size: 13 residues. Trimming took 1 base from V and 4 from J, leaving 8 bases between them. Findings and caveats of the study: Tumor T cell lymph node origin was a supported hypothesis, not proven. Most tumor T cells seemingly derive from lymph node, then expand in tumor. Luminal-like breast cancer showed significantly greater tumor-nontumor repertoire similarity than basal-like breast cancer did.

This receptor was taken from a female donor with breast cancer. Some clones in this sample may be carry-over from other donors' samples. V is TRBV7-2 and J is TRBJ2-7; TRBD2 might be the D (6 bases). The specimen was axillary lymph node tissue. CDR3 nucleotides: TGTGCCAGCAGCTTAGAAGGAGGGTACGAGCAGTACTTC. It specifies CASSLEGGYEQYF.